The 29 T cell receptor beta chains below were found in one sample sequenced in a study of blood T cell repertoires in COVID-19. Only in-frame clones appear in the TCRdb table, and some are missing; sequencing was by immunoSEQ multiplex PCR. The table has about 340,000 clones, about 90% seen once; the top ten hold roughly 6%. The specimen sequenced was peripheral blood. These TCRs come from a woman aged 45-60 years with COVID-19, enrolled during active disease.

V is TRBV7-9 and J is TRBJ2-7; weak D call: TRBD2 (5 bases). The CDR3 spans 14 residues. Germline V gene sequence: CDR1 SEHNR, CDR2 FQNEAQ (reference sequence). V lost 5 bases to trimming and J lost 3 bases, with 14 bases between them. The CDR3 bases are TGTGCCAGCAGCCTTTGGGGAGACAACTACGAGCAGTACTTC. Residues: CASSLWGDNYEQYF.

CDR3 nucleotides: TGTGCCAGCAGCCCTTACGGGGGACAGGCGACTGCCTACAATGAGCAGTTCTTC. Translation gives CASSPYGGQATAYNEQFF. The chain has TRBV7-6 and TRBJ2-1; 8 bases agree with TRBD1. The CDR3 is 18 amino acids. CDR1 and CDR2 from the germline V gene are SGHVS and FNYEAQ. Trimming took 5 bases from V and 2 from J; bases not matched to a gene: 14.

The gene calls are TRBV19 and TRBJ1-1, with 8 bases that match TRBD1. J was trimmed by 1 base and V by 8 bases; bases with no gene match: 9. The CDR3 runs to 15 residues. CDR1 is LNHDA, CDR2 SQIVND, per germline (reference sequence). The CDR3 DNA follows: TGTGCCAGTCGAAGATTAGGACAGGGGAACACTGAAGCTTTCTTT. It is translated as CASRRLGQGNTEAFF.

The chain has TRBV30 and TRBJ2-4; D ambiguous. The germline gives CDR1 GTSNPN, CDR2 SVGIG (reference sequence). Trimming cost V 1 base and J 2 bases, with 3 bases left between them. The CDR3 consists of 12 residues. The CDR3 loop reads CAWSATKNIQYF. As DNA, the CDR3 is TGTGCCTGGAGTGCTACCAAAAACATTCAGTACTTC.

The chain is built from TRBV5-1 and TRBJ2-7; 9 bases align to TRBD1. With V trimmed by 4 bases and J by 6 bases, 11 bases remained unmatched. The CDR3 sequence is 15 residues long. Germline CDR1 and CDR2: SGHRS and YFSETQ. The CDR3 loop is CASSGRQGEMGEQYF. In DNA form, the CDR3 reads TGCGCCAGCAGCGGAAGACAGGGGGAAATGGGCGAGCAGTACTTC.

The chain carries TRBV5-1 and TRBJ1-1; D ambiguous. The germline V and J ends were trimmed by 0 bases and 6 bases, with 9 bases remaining between them. Germline values: CDR1 SGHRS, CDR2 YFSETQ. The CDR3 covers 13 residues. CDR3 region: CASSLASVSEAFF. The DNA for the CDR3 is TGCGCCAGCAGCTTGGCCTCGGTCTCTGAAGCTTTCTTT.

This clone came up once. The chain couples TRBV19 to TRBJ1-1; TRBD1 aligns across 7 bases. The ends lost 5 bases at V and 0 bases at J; junction bases unmatched: 6. The CDR3 covers 15 residues. The germline V gene has CDR1 LNHDA and CDR2 SQIVND (reference sequence). CDR3 DNA sequence: TGTGCCAGTAGTGTGGGACAGCTCATGAACACTGAAGCTTTCTTT. Its protein is CASSVGQLMNTEAFF. The full variable domain, completed using reference TRBV19 and TRBJ1-1, is DGGITQSPKYLFRKEGQNVTLSCEQNLNHDAMYWYRQDPGQGLRLIYYSQIVNDFQKGDIAEGYSVSREKKESFPLTVTSAQKNPTAFYLCASSVGQLMNTEAFFGQGTRLTVV.

The CDR3 nucleotides read TGTGCCAGCAGCTTAGCGGGACTAGATAACTACGAGCAGTACTTC. Protein product: CASSLAGLDNYEQYF. This sequence joins TRBV11-3 and TRBJ2-7, with TRBD2 identical over 8 bases. There are 15 residues in the CDR3. V shed 1 base and J 3 bases; nucleotides not matched to a gene: 5. Germline V CDR1 and CDR2: SGHNT, YENEEA.

The V and J genes are TRBV29-1 and TRBJ1-2; D unclear. Trimming cost V 2 bases and J 2 bases, with 12 bases left between them. Per the germline V gene, CDR1 is SQVTM and CDR2 is ANQGSEA. The CDR3 is made up of 14 amino acids. As DNA, the CDR3 is TGCAGCGTTGAATTGGGGAGCGGGAACTATGGCTACACCTTC. Translated: CSVELGSGNYGYTF.

In its sample, this clone was seen a few times. The rearrangement joins TRBV29-1 to TRBJ1-2; 11 nucleotides match TRBD1. CDR1 SQVTM and CDR2 ANQGSEA come from the germline V gene. This CDR3 has 14 amino acids. The V and J ends lost 4 bases and 4 bases, in that order; junction bases with no gene match: 5. Written as DNA, the CDR3 is TGCAGCGTTGTGGACAGGGGGCAGTTCTATGGCTACACCTTC. Residues: CSVVDRGQFYGYTF.

The CDR3 loop reads CASSQGLAGATAHNEQFF. In DNA, the CDR3 is TGCGCCAGCAGCCAGGGACTAGCGGGGGCCACGGCCCACAATGAGCAGTTCTTC. This chain uses TRBV4-1 with TRBJ2-1; 14 bases line up with TRBD2. J was trimmed by 5 bases and V by 3 bases; bases with no gene match: 9. This CDR3 contains 18 residues. In germline, CDR1 is MGHRA, CDR2 YSYEKL.

With respect to this clone: At the DNA level, this CDR3 is encoded by other sequences in the same sample as well. The chain combines TRBV29-1 with TRBJ2-7, with TRBD2 as a possible D gene (5 bases). The CDR3 contains 11 residues. Germline V gives CDR1 SQVTM, CDR2 ANQGSEA. Trimming took off 3 bases at V and 3 bases at J, with 6 bases between the two ends. Here the CDR3 reads CSVDRGYEQYF. In DNA form, the CDR3 reads TGCAGCGTTGACCGGGGCTACGAGCAGTACTTC.

The chain employs TRBV15 and TRBJ1-3; D gene unclear. Looked up from germline, CDR1 is LNHNV and CDR2 is YYDKDF (reference sequence). V lost 3 bases, J lost 0 bases, and 9 bases lay in between. This CDR3 spans 15 amino acids. CDR3 amino acids: CATSRLLSSGNTIYF. CDR3 DNA sequence: TGTGCCACCAGCAGGCTCCTGAGCTCTGGAAACACCATATATTTT.

This chain joins TRBV11-3 and TRBJ2-2; no firm D call. CDR1 is SGHNT and CDR2 is YENEEA in the germline V gene. The CDR3 is 14 amino acids. Trimming stripped 5 bases from V and 4 bases from J, with 11 bases between. DNA of the CDR3: TGTGCCAGCAGCCCCTCGTCTCTCACCGGGGAGCTGTTTTTT. As protein: CASSPSSLTGELFF.

V and J are TRBV7-9 and TRBJ1-1, with D perhaps TRBD1 (5 bases). CDR3 length: 13 residues. The V end lost 5 bases, the J end lost 1 base, and 8 bases lay between the germline ends. Germline-derived CDR1 and CDR2 are SEHNR and FQNEAQ (reference sequence). The DNA for the CDR3 is TGTGCCAGCAGCATCGACAGGAACACTGAAGCTTTCTTT. Protein sequence: CASSIDRNTEAFF.

This chain joins TRBV5-1 and TRBJ2-5; 7 bases are shared with TRBD1. Germline V gives CDR1 SGHRS, CDR2 YFSETQ. The CDR3 runs 15 residues. V trimming: 2 bases; J trimming: 5 bases; junction bases outside the gene matches: 9. The CDR3 DNA reads as TGCGCCAGCAGCTTCCAGGGGGTAGGGCAGGAGACCCAGTACTTC. Protein sequence: CASSFQGVGQETQYF.

This chain uses TRBV11-2 with TRBJ1-5, with 8 bases that match TRBD1. The length of the CDR3 is 14 residues. The germline CDR1 and CDR2 sequences are SGHAT and FQNNGV. V dropped 3 bases and J dropped 7; count of bases not matched to a gene: 5. In DNA, the CDR3 is TGTGCCAGCAGCTTCGGGACAGGCCCCCAGCCCCAGCATTTT. This translates into CASSFGTGPQPQHF.

The CDR3 DNA is TGTGCCAGCAGCGACCCAGGAACTAGCTCCTACGAGCAGTACTTC. This translates into CASSDPGTSSYEQYF. V and J are TRBV27 and TRBJ2-7, with D possibly being TRBD2 (5 bases). In germline, CDR1 is MNHEY, CDR2 SMNVEV (reference sequence). This CDR3 contains 15 residues. V lost 6 bases and J lost 0, with 15 bases in between.

The J gene is TRBJ2-1, the V gene TRBV27; D might be TRBD2 (6 bases). CDR1 and CDR2 from the germline V gene are MNHEY and SMNVEV (reference sequence). With 6 bases removed from V and 5 bases from J, the gap between germline ends came to 17 bases. The CDR3 has 15 amino acids. The CDR3 protein is CASRSPAAGHNEQFF. The CDR3 region has the DNA TGTGCCAGCAGGTCGCCGGCAGCGGGTCACAATGAGCAGTTCTTC.

This chain joins TRBV5-1 and TRBJ2-1, with D possibly matching TRBD1 (5 bases). The CDR3 contains 15 residues. With 0 bases removed from V and 7 bases from J, the gap between germline ends came to 14 bases. The germline V gene encodes CDR1 SGHRS and CDR2 YFSETQ. CDR3 nucleotide sequence: TGCGCCAGCAGCTTGGCCGGACAACAAACAAATGAGCAGTTCTTC. Its translation is CASSLAGQQTNEQFF.

This clone was picked up many times. The chain has TRBV6-2 or TRBV6-3 and TRBJ2-7; no clear D. Germline CDR1 and CDR2: MNHEY and SVGEGT. The CDR3 loop spans 13 amino acids. The germline V and J ends were trimmed by 0 bases and 2 bases, with 5 bases remaining between them. CDR3 loop: CASSYSYTYEQYF. CDR3 nucleotides: TGTGCCAGCAGTTACTCGTATACCTACGAGCAGTACTTC.

This clone came up once. The chain recombines TRBV5-6 with TRBJ1-4; a weak D match, TRBD1 (5 bases). The CDR3 length is 13 residues. Per the germline V gene, CDR1 is SGHDT and CDR2 is YYEEEE. V lost 0 bases and J lost 13, with 13 bases in between. CDR3 region: CASSLEGTDRLFF. The CDR3 region has the DNA TGTGCCAGCAGCTTGGAGGGGACTGATCGACTGTTTTTT.

This clone has only one observation. The rearrangement links TRBV11-2 to TRBJ2-7; TRBD1 aligns across 7 bases. With V trimmed by 5 bases and J by 2 bases, 9 bases remained unmatched. Germline values: CDR1 SGHAT, CDR2 FQNNGV. The CDR3 sequence is 15 residues long. CDR3 in amino acids: CASSNPPGGTYEQYF. In DNA, the CDR3 is TGTGCCAGCAGCAATCCACCAGGGGGAACCTACGAGCAGTACTTC.

This clone was seen a single time. The V and J genes are TRBV5-1 and TRBJ2-1; tentatively, D is TRBD1 (6 bases). Germline V gives CDR1 SGHRS, CDR2 YFSETQ. The CDR3 consists of 14 residues. V was trimmed by 3 bases and J by 7 bases, leaving 14 bases between them. The CDR3 is CASSWGPTGNEQFF. The CDR3, as DNA: TGCGCCAGCAGCTGGGGCCCGACAGGTAATGAGCAGTTCTTC.

The chain uses TRBV29-1 and TRBJ2-2, with a tentative D call TRBD1 (6 bases). Per the germline V gene, CDR1 is SQVTM and CDR2 is ANQGSEA. V gave up 3 bases and J gave up 6 bases, with 8 bases separating them. The CDR3 has 12 amino acids. In DNA, the CDR3 is TGCAGCGTTGAGGGGGCCGCCGGGGAGCTGTTTTTT. Translation: CSVEGAAGELFF.

Only a few counts were recorded for this clone. This chain connects TRBV18 to TRBJ1-1, with TRBD1 matching over 7 bases. CDR1 and CDR2 (germline): KGHSH, LQKENI. Trimming at V came to 3 bases and at J to 4 bases, leaving 14 bases not matched to a gene. The CDR3 extends over 17 amino acids. CDR3 in amino acids: CASSPPDRAGSGTEAFF. DNA for the CDR3: TGTGCCAGCTCACCCCCCGACAGGGCCGGCTCCGGCACTGAAGCTTTCTTT.

The chain joins TRBV5-4 to TRBJ1-3; D is unclear. Germline V gene sequence: CDR1 SGHNT, CDR2 YYREEE (reference sequence). The ends were cut back, 0 bases at V and 0 bases at J, with 10 bases in the middle. The length of the CDR3 is 16 residues. The DNA of the CDR3 is TGTGCCAGCAGCTTGGCTCCCCGGAGCTCTGGAAACACCATATATTTT. As protein: CASSLAPRSSGNTIYF.

The chain employs TRBV5-1 and TRBJ2-2; the match to TRBD1 covers 11 bases. The CDR3 is 16 amino acids. The V gene end was trimmed by 2 bases and the J gene end by 5 bases; junction bases not matched to a gene: 5. Per the germline V gene, CDR1 is SGHRS and CDR2 is YFSETQ. In nucleotides, the CDR3 is TGCGCCAGCAGCTTATCCGGGACAGGGGGTACCGGGGAGCTGTTTTTT. It is translated as CASSLSGTGGTGELFF.

The chain recombines TRBV18 with TRBJ1-4, with 7 bases identical to TRBD1. The CDR3 is made up of 12 amino acids. J was trimmed by 12 bases and V by 3 bases; bases with no gene match: 4. Germline assignment: CDR1 KGHSH and CDR2 LQKENI. The CDR3 is CASSPRQGQLFF. CDR3 nucleotide sequence: TGTGCCAGCTCACCTAGACAGGGACAACTGTTTTTT.